Listed below are T cell receptor beta chains from one sample, sequenced in a study of blood T cell repertoires in COVID-19. The data were produced by immunoSEQ multiplex PCR, yet TCRdb's version contains in-frame clones alone and is incomplete. The profile shows approximately 30,000 clones, around 85% of them singletons. The specimen was peripheral blood. The source of these receptors is a man aged 50 to 59 with active or convalescent COVID-19. The CDR3 runs from the conserved cysteine through the conserved F or W. A D gene is named only where the DNA matches it firmly. The size field is filled for only some rows; it gives once, few, many or a size class.

V: TRBV27
D: TRBD1
size: -
J: TRBJ2-7
CDR3: CASSYHSLLPGQVWEQYF
DNA: TGTGCCAGCAGTTACCACTCCCTCCTCCCGGGACAGGTGTGGGAGCAGTACTTC

V: TRBV5-1
D: -
size: -
J: TRBJ2-7
CDR3: CASSPGYLTYEQYF
DNA: TGCGCCAGCAGCCCGGGTTATCTAACCTACGAGCAGTACTTC

V: TRBV15
D: TRBD1
size: -
J: TRBJ2-3
CDR3: CATSPGTGGDTQYF
DNA: TGTGCCACCAGCCCCGGGACAGGGGGGGATACGCAGTATTTT

V: TRBV28
D: TRBD2
size: -
J: TRBJ2-1
CDR3: CASSPTLGASGGNEQFF
DNA: TGTGCCAGCAGTCCCACCCTCGGGGCTAGCGGGGGAAATGAGCAGTTCTTC

V: TRBV6-1
D: TRBD1
size: -
J: TRBJ1-2
CDR3: CASSDPGQEQYGYTF
DNA: TGTGCCAGCAGTGACCCGGGACAGGAGCAATATGGCTACACCTTC

V: TRBV6-5
D: TRBD2
size: -
J: TRBJ2-7
CDR3: CASHGTRGDEQYF
DNA: TGTGCCAGCCATGGGACTAGAGGAGACGAGCAGTACTTC

V: TRBV30
D: -
size: -
J: TRBJ2-7
CDR3: CAWSGLGRWSRTGYEQYF
DNA: TGTGCCTGGAGTGGTTTGGGGAGGTGGTCAAGAACTGGTTACGAGCAGTACTTC

V: TRBV12-3/TRBV12-4
D: -
size: once
J: TRBJ2-7
CDR3: CASTRTPNYEQYF
DNA: TGTGCCAGCACCCGGACTCCTAACTACGAGCAGTACTTC

V: TRBV5-1
D: TRBD2
size: -
J: TRBJ2-3
CDR3: CASSLASGRLDTQYF
DNA: TGCGCCAGCAGCTTGGCTAGCGGGAGACTAGATACGCAGTATTTT

V: TRBV11-2
D: TRBD2
size: once
J: TRBJ2-7
CDR3: CASSRRLAANYEQYF
DNA: TGTGCCAGCAGTCGAAGACTAGCGGCAAACTACGAGCAGTACTTC

V: TRBV21-1
D: -
size: -
J: TRBJ2-7
CDR3: CASSKAYCCEQYF
DNA: -

V: TRBV3-1/TRBV3-2
D: -
size: -
J: TRBJ1-2
CDR3: CASSQSILNYGYTF
DNA: TGTGCCAGCAGCCAATCTATCCTTAACTATGGCTACACCTTC

V: TRBV6-5
D: TRBD1
size: -
J: TRBJ2-2
CDR3: CASRRDRGYTGELFF
DNA: TGTGCCAGCCGAAGGGACAGGGGATATACCGGGGAGCTGTTTTTT

V: TRBV6-5
D: -
size: -
J: TRBJ1-3
CDR3: CASSYVRGYGNTIYF
DNA: TGTGCCAGCAGTTACGTCCGGGGGTATGGAAACACCATATATTTT

V: TRBV12-5
D: TRBD1
size: -
J: TRBJ1-1
CDR3: CASGLEDRGLGGPGLNTEAFF
DNA: TGTGCTAGTGGTTTGGAAGACAGGGGGCTAGGCGGCCCGGGGCTGAACACTGAAGCTTTCTTT

V: TRBV5-1
D: TRBD2
size: -
J: TRBJ2-3
CDR3: CASSLDPRPSGSTDTQYF
DNA: TGCGCCAGCAGCTTGGATCCGAGGCCTAGCGGAAGCACAGATACGCAGTATTTT